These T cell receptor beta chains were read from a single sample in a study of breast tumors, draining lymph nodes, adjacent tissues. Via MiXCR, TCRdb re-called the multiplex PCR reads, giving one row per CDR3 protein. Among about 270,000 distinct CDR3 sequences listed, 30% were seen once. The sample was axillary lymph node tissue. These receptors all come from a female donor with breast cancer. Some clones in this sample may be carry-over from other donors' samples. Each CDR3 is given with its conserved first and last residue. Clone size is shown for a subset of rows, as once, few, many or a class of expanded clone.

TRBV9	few	CASTPAGTQGTEAFF
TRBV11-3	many	CASSLQNEKLFF
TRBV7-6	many	CASSIGTGGSGANVLTF
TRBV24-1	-	CATSARQGGETQYF
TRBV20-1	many	CSARQGEAGNQPQHF
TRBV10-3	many	CAISVIRANEQFF
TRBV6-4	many	CASPNTRGWVGTEQYF
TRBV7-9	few	CASSLGGSVTEAFF
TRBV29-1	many	CSVDVTALQETQYF
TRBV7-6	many	CASSQGPGNYGYTF
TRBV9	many	CASSNENSPLHF
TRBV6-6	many	CASSYVGNYGYTF
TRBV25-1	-	CASSARVSLNYGYTF
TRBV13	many	CASSLKGAMRNTIYF
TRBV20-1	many	CSARVYEQFF
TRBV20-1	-	CSAPRQGPNAEAFF
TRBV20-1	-	CSASGTSGRRVGAYNEQFF
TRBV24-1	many	CATSLRGSGNTGELFF
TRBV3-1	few	CASSPGQGAGEQYF
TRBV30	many	CAWSRDTGNTIYF
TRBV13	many	CASRSTATNEKLFF
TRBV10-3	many	CAMTDSVADTQYF
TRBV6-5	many	CASSDPSQGQGSYGYTF
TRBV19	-	CASSIGRGYNQPQHF
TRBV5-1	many	CASSTGISYEQYF
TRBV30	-	CAWTPFRGGGSGYTF
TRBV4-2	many	CASSVTSGRAHNEQFF
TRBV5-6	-	CASGMTGVKGNTIYF
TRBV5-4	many	CASSLEAGNTGELFF
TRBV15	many	CATSVAGTREQYF
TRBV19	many	CAVGGYTGELFF